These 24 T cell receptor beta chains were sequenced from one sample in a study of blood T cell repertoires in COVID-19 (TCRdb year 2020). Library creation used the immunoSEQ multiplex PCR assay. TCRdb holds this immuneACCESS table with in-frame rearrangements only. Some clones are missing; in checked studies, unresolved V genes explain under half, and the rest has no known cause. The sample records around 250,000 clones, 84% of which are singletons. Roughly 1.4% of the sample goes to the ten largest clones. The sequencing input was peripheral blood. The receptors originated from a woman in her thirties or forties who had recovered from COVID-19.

Written as DNA, the CDR3 is TGCGCCAGCAGCTTGGACAAAGGGGGCTATGGCTACACCTTC. Translated: CASSLDKGGYGYTF. The chain links TRBV5-1 to TRBJ1-2; perhaps TRBD1 as D (6 bases). Between the trimmed V and J ends, which lost 0 bases and 4 bases, there was a span of 10 bases. This CDR3 contains 14 residues. Germline loops: CDR1 SGHRS, CDR2 YFSETQ.

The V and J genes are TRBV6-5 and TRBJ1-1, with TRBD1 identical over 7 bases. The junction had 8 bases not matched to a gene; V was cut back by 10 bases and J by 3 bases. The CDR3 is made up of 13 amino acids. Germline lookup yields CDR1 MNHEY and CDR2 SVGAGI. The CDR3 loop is CATKGQAYTEAFF. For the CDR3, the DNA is TGTGCCACCAAAGGACAGGCCTACACTGAAGCTTTCTTT.

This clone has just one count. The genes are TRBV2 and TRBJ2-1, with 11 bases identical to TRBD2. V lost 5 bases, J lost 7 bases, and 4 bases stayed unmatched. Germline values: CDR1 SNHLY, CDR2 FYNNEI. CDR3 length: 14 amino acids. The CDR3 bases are TGTGCCAGCAGTCTAGCGGGGGGTGGTAATGAGCAGTTCTTC. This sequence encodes CASSLAGGGNEQFF.

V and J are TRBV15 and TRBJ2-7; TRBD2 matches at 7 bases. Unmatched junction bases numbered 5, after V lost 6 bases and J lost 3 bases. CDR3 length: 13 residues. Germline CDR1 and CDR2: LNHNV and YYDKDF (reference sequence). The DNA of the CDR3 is TGTGCCACCAGGGGGACTACCGACTACGAGCAGTACTTC. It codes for CATRGTTDYEQYF.

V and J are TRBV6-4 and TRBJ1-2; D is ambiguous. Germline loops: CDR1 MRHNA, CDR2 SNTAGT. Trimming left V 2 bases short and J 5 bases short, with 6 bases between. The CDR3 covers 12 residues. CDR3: CASSDNGYGYTF. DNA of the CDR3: TGTGCCAGCAGTGACAACGGGTATGGCTACACCTTC.

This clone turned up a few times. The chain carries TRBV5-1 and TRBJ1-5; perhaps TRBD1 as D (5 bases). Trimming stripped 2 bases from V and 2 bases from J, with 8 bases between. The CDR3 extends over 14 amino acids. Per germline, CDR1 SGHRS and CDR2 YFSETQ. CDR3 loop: CASSFEGGNQPQHF. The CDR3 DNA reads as TGCGCCAGCAGCTTCGAAGGGGGCAATCAGCCCCAGCATTTT.

CDR3 DNA: TGTGCCAGCTCCGGCAGGGATTCCCACAATGAGCAGTTCTTC. Translated: CASSGRDSHNEQFF. This rearrangement joins TRBV18 to TRBJ2-1; possibly TRBD1 for D (5 bases). Germline lookup yields CDR1 KGHSH and CDR2 LQKENI. Trimming shortened V by 6 bases and J by 5 bases, and 14 bases separated the two germline ends. The CDR3 contains 14 residues.

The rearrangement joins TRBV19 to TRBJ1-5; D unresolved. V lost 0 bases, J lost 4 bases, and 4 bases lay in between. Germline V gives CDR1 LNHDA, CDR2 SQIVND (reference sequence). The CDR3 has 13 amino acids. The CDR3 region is CASSIDYNQPQHF. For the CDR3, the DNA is TGTGCCAGTAGTATAGATTATAATCAGCCCCAGCATTTT. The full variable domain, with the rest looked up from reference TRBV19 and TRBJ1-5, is DGGITQSPKYLFRKEGQNVTLSCEQNLNHDAMYWYRQDPGQGLRLIYYSQIVNDFQKGDIAEGYSVSREKKESFPLTVTSAQKNPTAFYLCASSIDYNQPQHFGDGTRLSIL.

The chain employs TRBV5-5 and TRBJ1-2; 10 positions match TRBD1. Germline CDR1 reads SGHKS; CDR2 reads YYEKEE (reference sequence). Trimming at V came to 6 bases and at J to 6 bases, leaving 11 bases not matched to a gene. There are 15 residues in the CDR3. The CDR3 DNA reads TGTGCCAGCACCCTATTAGTCGGGACAGGGGATGGCTACACCTTC. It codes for CASTLLVGTGDGYTF.

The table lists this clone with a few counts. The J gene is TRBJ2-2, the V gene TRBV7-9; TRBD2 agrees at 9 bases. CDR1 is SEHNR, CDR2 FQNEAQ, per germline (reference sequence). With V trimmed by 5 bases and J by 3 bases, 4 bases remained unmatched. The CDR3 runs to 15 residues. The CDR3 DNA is TGTGCCAGCAGCGGCAGACTAGCGGACACCGGGGAGCTGTTTTTT. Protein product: CASSGRLADTGELFF.

This CDR3 reads CASSSRTSSETQYF. The CDR3 region has the DNA TGTGCCAGCAGTTCTCGGACTAGCAGCGAGACCCAGTACTTC. The rearrangement links TRBV6-6 to TRBJ2-5, with TRBD2 matching 8 bases. The CDR3 has 14 amino acids. Trimming took 4 bases from V and 5 from J; bases not matched to a gene: 6. Germline CDR1 MNHNY, CDR2 SVGAGI (reference sequence).

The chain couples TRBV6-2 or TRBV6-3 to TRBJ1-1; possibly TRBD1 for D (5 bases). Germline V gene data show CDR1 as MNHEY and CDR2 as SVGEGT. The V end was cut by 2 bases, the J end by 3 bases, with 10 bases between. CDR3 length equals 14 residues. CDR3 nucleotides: TGTGCCAGCAGTTACCCCGACAGATACACTGAAGCTTTCTTT. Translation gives CASSYPDRYTEAFF.

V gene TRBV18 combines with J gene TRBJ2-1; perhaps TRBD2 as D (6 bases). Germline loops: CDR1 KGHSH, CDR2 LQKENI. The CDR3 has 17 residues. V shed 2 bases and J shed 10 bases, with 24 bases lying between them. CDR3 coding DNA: TGTGCCAGCTCACCAACTCGTGGGTCTAGCGCGGAGGGGGAGCAGTTCTTC. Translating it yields CASSPTRGSSAEGEQFF. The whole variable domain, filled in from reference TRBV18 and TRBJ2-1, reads NAGVMQNPRHLVRRRGQEARLRCSPMKGHSHVYWYRQLPEEGLKFMVYLQKENIIDESGMPKERFSAEFPKEGPSILRIQQVVRGDSAAYFCASSPTRGSSAEGEQFFGPGTRLTVL.

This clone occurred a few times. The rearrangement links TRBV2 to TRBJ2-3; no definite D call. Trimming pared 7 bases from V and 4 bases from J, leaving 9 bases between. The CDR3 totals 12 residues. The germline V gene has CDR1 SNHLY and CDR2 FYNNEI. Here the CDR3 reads CASNQFSDTQYF. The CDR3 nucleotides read TGTGCCAGCAATCAGTTCTCAGATACGCAGTATTTT.

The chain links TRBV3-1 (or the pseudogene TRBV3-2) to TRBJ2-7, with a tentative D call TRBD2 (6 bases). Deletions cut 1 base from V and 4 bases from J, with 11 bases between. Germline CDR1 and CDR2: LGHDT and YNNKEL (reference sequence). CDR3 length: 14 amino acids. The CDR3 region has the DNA TGTGCCAGCAGCCAAGTCCGGGGGAAGTACGAGCAGTACTTC. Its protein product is CASSQVRGKYEQYF.

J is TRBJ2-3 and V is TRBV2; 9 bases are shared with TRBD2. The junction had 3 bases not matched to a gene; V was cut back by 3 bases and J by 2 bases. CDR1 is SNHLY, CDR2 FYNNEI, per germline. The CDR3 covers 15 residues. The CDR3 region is CASSDPSGDTDTQYF. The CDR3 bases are TGTGCCAGCAGTGATCCTAGCGGGGACACAGATACGCAGTATTTT.

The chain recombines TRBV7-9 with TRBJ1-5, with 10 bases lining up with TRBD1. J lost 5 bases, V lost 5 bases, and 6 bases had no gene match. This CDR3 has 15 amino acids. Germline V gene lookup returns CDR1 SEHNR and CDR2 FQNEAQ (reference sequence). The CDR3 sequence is CASSRTGGDYQPQHF. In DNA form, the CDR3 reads TGTGCCAGCAGCCGGACAGGGGGGGATTATCAGCCCCAGCATTTT.

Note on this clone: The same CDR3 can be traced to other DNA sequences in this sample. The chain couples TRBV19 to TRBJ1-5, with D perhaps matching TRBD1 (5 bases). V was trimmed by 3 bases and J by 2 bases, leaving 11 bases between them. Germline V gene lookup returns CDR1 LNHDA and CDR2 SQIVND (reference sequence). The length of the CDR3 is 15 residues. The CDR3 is CASSIGGVGNQPQHF. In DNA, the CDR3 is TGTGCCAGTAGTATCGGGGGGGTCGGCAATCAGCCCCAGCATTTT.

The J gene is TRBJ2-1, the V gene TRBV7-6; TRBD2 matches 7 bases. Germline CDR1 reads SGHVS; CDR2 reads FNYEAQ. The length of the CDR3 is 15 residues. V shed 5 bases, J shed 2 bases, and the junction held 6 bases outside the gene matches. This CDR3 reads CASSPGREPYNEQFF. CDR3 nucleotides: TGTGCCAGCAGCCCAGGGAGGGAGCCCTACAATGAGCAGTTCTTC.

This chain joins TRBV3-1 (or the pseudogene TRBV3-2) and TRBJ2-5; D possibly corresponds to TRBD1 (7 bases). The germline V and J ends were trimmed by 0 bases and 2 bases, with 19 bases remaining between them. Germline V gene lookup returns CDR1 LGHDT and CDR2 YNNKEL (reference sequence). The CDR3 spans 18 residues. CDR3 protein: CASSQEGGNRDSQETQYF. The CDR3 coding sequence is TGTGCCAGCAGCCAAGAGGGGGGTAACCGGGACAGTCAAGAGACCCAGTACTTC.

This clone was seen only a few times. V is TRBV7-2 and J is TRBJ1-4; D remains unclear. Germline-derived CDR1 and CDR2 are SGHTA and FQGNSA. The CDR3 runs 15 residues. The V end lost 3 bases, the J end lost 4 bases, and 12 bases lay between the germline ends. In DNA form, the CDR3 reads TGTGCCAGCAGCTTGCAACAGACCCATAATGAAAAACTGTTTTTT. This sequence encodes CASSLQQTHNEKLFF. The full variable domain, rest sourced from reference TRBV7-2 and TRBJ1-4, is GAGVSQSPSNKVTEKGKDVELRCDPISGHTALYWYRQSLGQGLEFLIYFQGNSAPDKSGLPSDRFSAERTGGSVSTLTIQRTQQEDSAVYLCASSLQQTHNEKLFFGSGTQLSVL.

CDR3 sequence reads: CASTGTVYEQYF. The CDR3 coding sequence is TGTGCCAGCACCGGGACAGTTTACGAGCAGTACTTC. V gene TRBV7-9 combines with J gene TRBJ2-7, with TRBD1 identical over 7 bases. The CDR3 contains 12 residues. CDR1 and CDR2 (germline): SEHNR, FQNEAQ (reference sequence). The V and J ends lost 7 bases and 4 bases, in that order; junction bases with no gene match: 4.

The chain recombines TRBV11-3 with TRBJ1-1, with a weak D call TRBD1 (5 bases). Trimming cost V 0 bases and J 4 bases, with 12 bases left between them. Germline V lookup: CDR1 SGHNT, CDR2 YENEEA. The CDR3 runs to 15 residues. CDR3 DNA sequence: TGTGCCAGCAGCTTAGACGGCAAGGGGCGCACTGAAGCTTTCTTT. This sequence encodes CASSLDGKGRTEAFF.

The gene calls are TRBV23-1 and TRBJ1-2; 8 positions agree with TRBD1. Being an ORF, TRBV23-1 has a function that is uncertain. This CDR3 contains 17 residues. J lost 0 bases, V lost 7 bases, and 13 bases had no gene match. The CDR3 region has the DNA TGCGCCAGCACCACAATGTTAGGACAGGGAGCTAACTATGGCTACACCTTC. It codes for CASTTMLGQGANYGYTF.